Following are 14 T cell receptor beta chains from one sample sequenced in a study of radiation and T cells in renal cell carcinoma. This table comes from immunoSEQ multiplex PCR, and its TCRdb copy is limited to in-frame clones, with some not included. The sample lists approximately 150,000 clones, 75% to 90% seen once, with under 20% in the top ten. Time point of the sample: blood 4 weeks post-SBRT, at nephrectomy. Sample treatment: 15 Gy SBRT to primary tumor, nephrectomy 4 weeks later. Here the sequenced sample was blood, taken from a patient whose treatment included radiotherapy and nephrectomy. Receptors originate from a woman aged 45-65 years with renal cell carcinoma.

The CDR3 is CASSLDGQTNEKLFF. CDR3 nucleotide sequence: TGTGCCAGCAGCTTAGATGGACAGACTAATGAAAAACTGTTTTTT. The chain joins TRBV9 to TRBJ1-4; D might be TRBD1 (6 bases). V shed 4 bases and J shed 2 bases, with 12 bases lying between them. The germline V gene encodes CDR1 SGDLS and CDR2 YYNGEE. CDR3 length: 15 amino acids.

V gene TRBV9 combines with J gene TRBJ2-1; D gene ambiguous. Trimming cost V 0 bases and J 7 bases, with 11 bases left between them. This CDR3 is built from 14 residues. Looked up from germline, CDR1 is SGDLS and CDR2 is YYNGEE. The CDR3 nucleotides are TGTGCCAGCAGCGTAGAGGTAGGTGGAAATGAGCAGTTCTTC. Translation gives CASSVEVGGNEQFF.

This chain joins TRBV4-1 and TRBJ1-1, with D tentatively TRBD1 (5 bases). CDR1 is MGHRA and CDR2 is YSYEKL in the germline V gene. V lost 3 bases and J 3 bases, leaving 20 bases between the germline ends. This CDR3 is built from 17 residues. CDR3 bases: TGCGCCAGCAGCCAGCTATATAGGGGACGGCGGTACACTGAAGCTTTCTTT. Amino acids: CASSQLYRGRRYTEAFF.

The J gene is TRBJ1-5, the V gene TRBV19; the D gene is possibly TRBD1 (5 bases). V shed 5 bases and J shed 0 bases, with 23 bases lying between them. Looked up from germline, CDR1 is LNHDA and CDR2 is SQIVND (reference sequence). The CDR3 covers 19 residues. In DNA form, the CDR3 reads TGTGCCAGTAGTCCAGGCGGAGTTACAGGTGAATATAGCAATCAGCCCCAGCATTTT. Its protein product is CASSPGGVTGEYSNQPQHF.

This clone has more than one count but fewer than ten. The V call is TRBV7-9, the J call TRBJ1-5; D unresolved. The ends were cut back, 5 bases at V and 4 bases at J, with 9 bases in the middle. This CDR3 contains 13 residues. The germline CDR1 and CDR2 sequences are SEHNR and FQNEAQ (reference sequence). In DNA, the CDR3 is TGTGCCAGCAGCCCGGACGGTAATCAGCCCCAGCATTTT. It is translated as CASSPDGNQPQHF.

The chain employs TRBV20-1 and TRBJ2-7; no reliable D call. Germline V gene data show CDR1 as DFQATT and CDR2 as SNEGSKA (reference sequence). Deletions cut 3 bases from V and 5 bases from J, with 8 bases between. The CDR3 is 11 residues long. The CDR3 sequence is CSARIKNEQYF. The DNA for the CDR3 is TGCAGTGCTAGGATAAAGAACGAGCAGTACTTC.

CDR3 sequence reads: CASSLPDRDLYEQYF. For the CDR3, the DNA is TGTGCCAGCAGTTTACCCGACAGGGATCTTTACGAGCAGTACTTC. This rearrangement joins TRBV28 to TRBJ2-7, with TRBD1 matching 7 bases. Germline-derived CDR1 and CDR2 are MDHEN and SYDVKM. Trimming removed 2 bases from V and 4 bases from J; junction bases left unmatched: 8. The CDR3 totals 15 residues.

The chain links TRBV27 to TRBJ1-5; D is possibly TRBD1 (5 bases). This CDR3 comprises 16 residues. Deletions cut 4 bases from V and 5 bases from J, with 18 bases between. CDR1 MNHEY and CDR2 SMNVEV come from the germline V gene (reference sequence). The DNA of the CDR3 is TGTGCCAGCAGTTCATTATCTACGACAGCTGATCAGCCCCAGCATTTT. This translates into CASSSLSTTADQPQHF.

This chain uses TRBV7-8 with TRBJ1-5; the D is unclear. Trimming pared 5 bases from V and 5 bases from J, leaving 19 bases between. CDR3 length: 16 amino acids. The germline V gene encodes CDR1 SGHVS and CDR2 FQNEAQ. The CDR3 nucleotides read TGTGCCAGCAGCCCTTTTGGAGCTAGGGCGGATCAGCCCCAGCATTTT. It translates to CASSPFGARADQPQHF. The variable domain in full, with the rest retrieved from reference TRBV7-8 and TRBJ1-5, is GAGVSQSPRYKVAKRGQDVALRCDPISGHVSLFWYQQALGQGPEFLTYFQNEAQLDKSGLPSDRFFAERPEGSVSTLKIQRTQQEDSAVYLCASSPFGARADQPQHFGDGTRLSIL.

This clone was seen just once. This chain connects TRBV27 to TRBJ2-5; D unresolved. The CDR3 is 16 residues long. The germline V gene has CDR1 MNHEY and CDR2 SMNVEV (reference sequence). Trimming shortened V by 7 bases and J by 0 bases, and 18 bases separated the two germline ends. CDR3 protein: CASMSFGDRDQETQYF. CDR3 bases: TGTGCCAGCATGAGTTTTGGGGATAGGGACCAAGAGACCCAGTACTTC.

In DNA, the CDR3 is TGTGCCAGCTCACGGGACAGGGGGACAGAGACCCAGTACTTC. Protein sequence: CASSRDRGTETQYF. V is TRBV18 and J is TRBJ2-5; 11 bases agree with TRBD1. The length of the CDR3 is 14 residues. CDR1 KGHSH and CDR2 LQKENI come from the germline V gene. Germline trimming cut 4 bases from V and 4 bases from J; bases unmatched to any gene: 2.

The chain joins TRBV7-2 to TRBJ2-1; D is uncertain. Germline CDR1 reads SGHTA; CDR2 reads FQGNSA. Trimming took 5 bases from V and 8 from J, leaving 10 bases between them. The CDR3 has 12 amino acids. CDR3 bases: TGTGCCAGCAGCCTCGATGAGGATGAGCAGTTCTTC. Translating gives CASSLDEDEQFF.

The gene calls are TRBV4-2 and TRBJ1-1, with no clear D. The V gene lost 0 bases and the J gene lost 4 bases, with 18 bases spanning the gap. CDR3 length equals 17 residues. Germline lookup yields CDR1 LGHNA and CDR2 YNFKEQ. DNA of the CDR3: TGTGCCAGCAGCCAAGACCTGGACCCGGGCTGGGGCACTGAAGCTTTCTTT. This sequence encodes CASSQDLDPGWGTEAFF.

The CDR3 loop is CASSPGGGSRLRTDTQYF. The CDR3 DNA follows: TGTGCCAGCAGTCCGGGCGGCGGGAGTAGGTTAAGAACAGATACGCAGTATTTT. The chain combines TRBV27 with TRBJ2-3, with 7 positions matching TRBD2. Germline V gene sequence: CDR1 MNHEY, CDR2 SMNVEV (reference sequence). The V and J ends lost 5 bases and 3 bases, in that order; junction bases with no gene match: 17. This CDR3 spans 18 amino acids.